Below are 15 T cell receptor beta chains sequenced from a single sample in a study of post-analysis software for immune sequencing data. Their antigens are not known. Study-wide points: Controls showed lower frequencies than patients for four to six TRBV segments, and TRBV5-6, TRBV5-1 and TRBV20-1 were among these.

Prepared libraries of TCR beta cDNA carried unique molecular identifiers. A single record per CDR3 protein comes from TCRdb applying MiXCR to the PCR reads. The sample has roughly 650,000 distinct CDR3 sequences, around 60% seen once; the top ten hold about 11%. The sample comprised blood. The receptors were sampled from a girl under 10 years old with multiple sclerosis.

As for this clonotype: An end of the junction differs from the germline gene, which may be a read error. This chain uses TRBV5-6 with TRBJ2-3; 7 bases map to TRBD2. Germline loops: CDR1 SGHDT, CDR2 YYEEEE. This CDR3 spans 14 amino acids. CDR3 amino acids: CVSSRDQRGDTQYF. The CDR3 nucleotides are TGTGTCAGCAGTCGGGACCAGCGGGGAGATACGCAGTATTTT.

This chain links TRBV12-3 or TRBV12-4 with TRBJ2-1; TRBD1 might be the D (6 bases). V was pared by 7 bases and J by 7 bases, with 17 bases between. CDR3 length: 14 amino acids. CDR3: CASTGGGRLNEQFF. CDR3 DNA sequence: TGTGCCAGCACGGGTGGGGGCCGGTTGAATGAGCAGTTCTTC.

This sequence joins TRBV3-1 and TRBJ2-7; 12 bases fit TRBD2. Looked up from germline, CDR1 is LGHDT and CDR2 is YNNKEL (reference sequence). The V segment lost 4 bases and the J segment 6 bases; nucleotides outside the gene matches: 10. The CDR3 spans 16 residues. The CDR3 bases are TGTGCCAGCAGCCCGACTGGACTAGCGGGAATGATCGAGCAGTACTTC. It specifies CASSPTGLAGMIEQYF.

This clonotype was counted only a few times. Written as DNA, the CDR3 is TGCAGCGTTGCCGAGGTCGGCACAGATACGCAGTATTTT. Translated, it gives CSVAEVGTDTQYF. This chain joins TRBV29-1 and TRBJ2-3; D call uncertain. Trimming removed 4 bases from V and 1 base from J, with 9 bases in between. CDR3 length equals 13 residues. CDR1 and CDR2 from the germline V gene are SQVTM and ANQGSEA.

Written as DNA, the CDR3 is TGTGCCAGCAGCCCCGGGGCAGCGGCGTACGAGCAGTACTTC. Amino acids: CASSPGAAAYEQYF. This chain joins TRBV5-5 and TRBJ2-7; perhaps D is TRBD1 or TRBD2 (5 bases each). The CDR3 runs 14 residues. CDR1 is SGHKS and CDR2 is YYEKEE in the germline V gene (reference sequence). The V end was cut by 4 bases, the J end by 4 bases, with 15 bases between.

The gene calls are TRBV5-1 and TRBJ2-5; 7 bases line up with TRBD2. CDR3 length: 17 residues. Germline CDR1 reads SGHRS; CDR2 reads YFSETQ. V shed 0 bases, J shed 5 bases, and the junction held 13 bases outside the gene matches. The CDR3: CASSLGIGRGSHETQYF. As DNA, the CDR3 is TGCGCCAGCAGCTTGGGAATCGGGCGGGGGAGCCATGAGACCCAGTACTTC.

The V call is TRBV12-3 or TRBV12-4, the J call TRBJ1-5; 7 bases are shared with TRBD1. J gave up 4 bases and V 0 bases, and 3 bases lay outside the gene matches. This CDR3 has 15 amino acids. CDR3 amino acids: CASSLAGDRNQPQHF. The DNA for the CDR3 is TGTGCCAGCAGTTTAGCGGGGGACAGAAATCAGCCCCAGCATTTT.

The chain carries TRBV10-1 and TRBJ1-5, with a tentative D call TRBD1 (5 bases). V was trimmed by 3 bases and J by 3 bases, leaving 9 bases between them. The CDR3 totals 14 residues. Germline V lookup: CDR1 WNHNN, CDR2 SYGVQD (reference sequence). CDR3 coding DNA: TGCGCCAGCAGTGATGGGGGAGACAATCAGCCCCAGCATTTT. It translates to CASSDGGDNQPQHF.

This chain uses TRBV6-6 with TRBJ1-2; D uncertain. Between the trimmed V and J ends, which lost 6 bases and 0 bases, there was a span of 20 bases. CDR3 length equals 17 residues. Germline CDR1 reads MNHNY; CDR2 reads SVGAGI (reference sequence). The CDR3 spells CASSQLRDLLANYGYTF. DNA for the CDR3: TGTGCCAGCAGCCAGTTAAGGGATCTACTAGCTAACTATGGCTACACCTTC.

The rearrangement joins TRBV19 to TRBJ1-2; possibly TRBD1 for D (5 bases). This CDR3 is 13 amino acids long. The V and J ends lost 7 bases and 4 bases respectively, with 13 bases between them. The germline V gene encodes CDR1 LNHDA and CDR2 SQIVND (reference sequence). The chain's CDR3 is CASIPGGGYGYTF. The CDR3 DNA is TGTGCCAGTATACCGGGCGGGGGCTATGGCTACACCTTC.

The chain recombines TRBV5-1 with TRBJ1-1, with TRBD1 matching over 8 bases. The CDR3 is made up of 15 amino acids. Losses at the gene ends were 4 bases for V and 1 base for J; bases not matched to a gene: 6. Germline CDR1 reads SGHRS; CDR2 reads YFSETQ. In nucleotides, the CDR3 is TGCGCCAGCAGCGCAGCGACAGGGGAGAACACTGAAGCTTTCTTT. Its protein is CASSAATGENTEAFF.

This clonotype was recorded a few times. The chain carries TRBV20-1 and TRBJ2-5, with D maybe TRBD1 (5 bases). V lost 0 bases, J lost 7 bases, and 15 bases lay in between. The CDR3 is 14 amino acids. Germline V gives CDR1 DFQATT, CDR2 SNEGSKA (reference sequence). As DNA, the CDR3 is TGCAGTGCTAGAGATTGGGCAGGGCAGGGGACCCAGTACTTC. Translating gives CSARDWAGQGTQYF.

This clonotype came up a few times. A read error may produce the germline difference seen at one junction end. This chain connects TRBV7-9 to TRBJ1-2, with D possibly TRBD1 on 5 matching bases. CDR3 size: 15 residues. Per the germline V gene, CDR1 is SEHNR and CDR2 is FQNEAQ (reference sequence). In DNA, the CDR3 is TGTGCCAGTAGCTCCCTACCTCAGGGAGGTGGTGGCTACACCTTC. Protein sequence: CASSSLPQGGGGYTF.

This chain links TRBV4-3 with TRBJ2-1; 9 nucleotides match TRBD2. Unmatched junction bases numbered 9, after V lost 0 bases and J lost 3 bases. CDR1 and CDR2 (germline): LGHNA, YSLEER. The CDR3 length is 18 residues. The DNA for the CDR3 is TGCGCCAGCAGCCAAGATTTCGTGGCGGGGGGGTTCTACAATGAGCAGTTCTTC. Protein product: CASSQDFVAGGFYNEQFF.

In its sample, this clonotype was seen once. The chain is built from TRBV12-3 or TRBV12-4 and TRBJ1-2, with D possibly matching TRBD1 (5 bases). V lost 2 bases and J lost 8, with 15 bases in between. This CDR3 is built from 14 residues. Here the CDR3 reads CASSLRTPVGGYTF. Written as DNA, the CDR3 is TGTGCCAGCAGTTTAAGGACACCGGTGGGGGGCTACACCTTC.